The entry that follows covers one T cell receptor (beta chain) sequence. The antigen is undetermined. This specimen comes from a study of cytomegalovirus exposure and HLA in healthy donors. Whole-study findings and limits: With further analysis later on, most CMV-associated TCR beta chains appeared HLA-restricted.

CDR3 size: 12 residues. V shed 1 base and J shed 14 bases, with 9 bases lying between them. Germline assignment: CDR1 SGHTA and CDR2 FQGNSA. PCR amplification relied on 60 Vbeta primers (plus 13 Jbeta primers). Libraries were prepared by immunoSEQ multiplex PCR; TCRdb keeps only in-frame clonotypes and omits some of them. The data show about 170,000 clones, with roughly 73% seen just once and 3% to 3.5% held by the top ten. This chain connects TRBV7-2 to TRBJ1-6; D possibly corresponds to TRBD1 (6 bases). This TCR was recovered from a female donor in good health and CMV-seronegative. Sequenced: PBMCs. The CDR3 loop reads CASSLEAGALHF. In DNA, the CDR3 is TGTGCCAGCAGCTTAGAAGCAGGGGCCCTCCACTTT. The complete variable domain, with remaining parts taken from reference TRBV7-2 and TRBJ1-6, reads GAGVSQSPSNKVTEKGKDVELRCDPISGHTALYWYRQSLGQGLEFLIYFQGNSAPDKSGLPSDRFSAERTGGSVSTLTIQRTQQEDSAVYLCASSLEAGALHFGNGTRLTVT.